These 16 T cell receptor beta chains came from one sample sequenced in a study of CD8 T cells in ankylosing spondylitis. The study, taken as a whole, reports: Among TCR beta sequences, a motif of several highly homologous variants appeared characteristic of ankylosing spondylitis blood.

Via MiXCR, TCRdb re-called the 5' RACE reads, giving one row per CDR3 protein. The data show about 700,000 distinct CDR3 sequences, around a fifth seen once. For these TCRs, the target antigens are not known. Sequences were obtained from blood, either unsorted or a sorted T cell fraction (not recorded which). The origin of the receptors is a male donor with ankylosing spondylitis.

The chain recombines TRBV5-1 with TRBJ2-2; 14 nucleotides match TRBD2. V lost 2 bases to trimming and J lost 4 bases; unmatched junction nucleotides: 7. CDR1 and CDR2 (germline): SGHRS, YFSETQ. CDR3 length: 18 amino acids. The CDR3 region has the DNA TGCGCCAGCAGCTTTGGGACTAGCGGGAGACGGGGCACCGGGGAGCTGTTTTTT. Translating gives CASSFGTSGRRGTGELFF.

The rearrangement links TRBV7-9 to TRBJ1-4, with a possible D match to TRBD1 (6 bases). Trimming pared 1 base from V and 5 bases from J, leaving 11 bases between. Germline CDR1 SEHNR, CDR2 FQNEAQ (reference sequence). This CDR3 has 15 residues. The chain's CDR3 is CASSLVGAQNEKLFF. In nucleotides, the CDR3 is TGTGCCAGCAGCTTAGTGGGGGCGCAGAATGAAAAACTGTTTTTT.

The chain couples TRBV28 to TRBJ1-5; D call uncertain. The V end was cut by 2 bases, the J end by 5 bases, with 16 bases between. CDR3 size: 16 residues. Germline assignment: CDR1 MDHEN and CDR2 SYDVKM. The CDR3 coding sequence is TGTGCCAGCAGTTTAGTATTGGCAGCTTCTTATCAGCCCCAGCATTTT. It translates to CASSLVLAASYQPQHF.

There are a few counts of this clonotype. The chain uses TRBV4-2 and TRBJ2-5, with TRBD2 matching 9 bases. J lost 9 bases, V lost 2 bases, and 10 bases had no gene match. Germline CDR1 LGHNA, CDR2 YNFKEQ. This CDR3 comprises 15 residues. In DNA form, the CDR3 reads TGTGCCAGCAGCCAATATGGGCTAGCGGGAACGGCCCAGTACTTC. Encoded protein: CASSQYGLAGTAQYF.

There are a few counts of this clonotype. V is TRBV4-1 and J is TRBJ2-7; no definite D call. CDR3 length: 13 amino acids. Germline loops: CDR1 MGHRA, CDR2 YSYEKL. V lost 1 base, J lost 4 bases, and 8 bases lay in between. The CDR3 bases are TGCGCCAGCAGCCAAGTTCGGTTTTACGAGCAGTACTTC. It codes for CASSQVRFYEQYF.

The chain links TRBV5-6 to TRBJ2-7; D not resolved. V lost 4 bases and J lost 4, with 9 bases in between. Germline V lookup: CDR1 SGHDT, CDR2 YYEEEE. This CDR3 contains 12 residues. CDR3 nucleotides: TGTGCCAGCAGCGCCCGACGGTACGAGCAGTACTTC. This gives the protein CASSARRYEQYF.

This clonotype was seen ten or more times. The chain uses TRBV7-8 and TRBJ1-5; D remains unclear. Germline lookup yields CDR1 SGHVS and CDR2 FQNEAQ. V was pared by 5 bases and J by 3 bases, with 11 bases between. The CDR3 loop spans 14 amino acids. The CDR3 region is CASSPMDVNQPQHF. DNA of the CDR3: TGTGCCAGCAGCCCCATGGACGTCAATCAGCCCCAGCATTTT.

This clonotype was detected many times. The genes are TRBV5-5 and TRBJ2-3; 7 bases line up with TRBD2. This CDR3 region has 16 residues. Losses at the gene ends were 4 bases for V and 3 bases for J; bases not matched to a gene: 11. From germline, CDR1 is SGHKS and CDR2 YYEKEE (reference sequence). The CDR3 loop is CASSPLPGGGTDTQYF. CDR3 DNA: TGTGCCAGCAGCCCCTTACCGGGCGGGGGTACAGATACGCAGTATTTT. Full variable domain (missing parts from reference TRBV5-5 and TRBJ2-3): DAGVTQSPTHLIKTRGQQVTLRCSPISGHKSVSWYQQVLGQGPQFIFQYYEKEERGRGNFPDRFSARQFPNYSSELNVNALLLGDSALYLCASSPLPGGGTDTQYFGPGTRLTVL.

In this sample, this clonotype turned up many times. V usage is TRBV7-2 and J usage is TRBJ1-1; D uncertain. Germline CDR1 is SGHTA and CDR2 is FQGNSA. V lost 2 bases to trimming and J lost 0 bases, with 7 bases between them. This CDR3 spans 14 amino acids. The DNA of the CDR3 is TGTGCCAGCAGCTTATTAGGGATGAACACTGAAGCTTTCTTT. The encoded protein is CASSLLGMNTEAFF.

The rearrangement links TRBV6-5 to TRBJ2-3, with D maybe TRBD2 (5 bases). Germline CDR1 is MNHEY and CDR2 is SVGAGI. The CDR3 is made up of 15 amino acids. V was trimmed by 2 bases and J by 2 bases, leaving 11 bases between them. The CDR3 loop is CASSYVSGYTDTQYF. CDR3 bases: TGTGCCAGCAGTTACGTGAGCGGATACACAGATACGCAGTATTTT.

The chain combines TRBV28 with TRBJ2-1, with 11 bases identical to TRBD2. From germline, CDR1 is MDHEN and CDR2 SYDVKM. CDR3 length equals 16 residues. The J segment lost 9 bases and the V segment lost 7 bases, leaving 14 bases of the junction unmatched. This chain's CDR3 is CASTLGGSGRASEQFF. The CDR3 DNA reads as TGTGCCAGCACGTTAGGTGGTAGCGGGAGGGCCAGTGAGCAGTTCTTC.

There are a few counts of this clonotype. The chain carries TRBV9 and TRBJ2-1; 7 nucleotides line up with TRBD1. This CDR3 comprises 17 residues. CDR1 and CDR2 from the germline V gene are SGDLS and YYNGEE. The trim removed 4 bases at V and 2 bases at J, leaving 12 bases unmatched. This CDR3 is CASSPRGLADAYNEQFF. As DNA, the CDR3 is TGTGCCAGCAGCCCAAGGGGGCTAGCCGACGCCTACAATGAGCAGTTCTTC. Drawing the rest from reference TRBV9 and TRBJ2-1, the complete variable domain is DSGVTQTPKHLITATGQRVTLRCSPRSGDLSVYWYQQSLDQGLQFLIQYYNGEERAKGNILERFSAQQFPDLHSELNLSSLELGDSALYFCASSPRGLADAYNEQFFGPGTRLTVL.

The genes are TRBV5-1 and TRBJ1-1, with 7 bases matching TRBD1. Germline lookup yields CDR1 SGHRS and CDR2 YFSETQ. This CDR3 spans 13 amino acids. Trimming took 4 bases from V and 7 from J; bases not matched to a gene: 7. The CDR3 bases are TGCGCCAGCAGCCCCCGGTGGGACAGTGAAGCTTTCTTT. As protein: CASSPRWDSEAFF.

This chain uses TRBV18 with TRBJ2-5; 12 bases are shared with TRBD1. The CDR3 loop spans 16 amino acids. The V segment lost 5 bases and the J segment 5 bases; nucleotides outside the gene matches: 9. CDR1 and CDR2 (germline): KGHSH, LQKENI. Written as DNA, the CDR3 is TGTGCCAGCTCATTACCGGGACAGGGGGCCCTGGAGACCCAGTACTTC. It yields the protein CASSLPGQGALETQYF.

The rearrangement links TRBV29-1 to TRBJ2-1; maybe TRBD2 (7 bases). The V end lost 3 bases, the J end lost 7 bases, and 16 bases lay between the germline ends. Germline lookup yields CDR1 SQVTM and CDR2 ANQGSEA. The CDR3 has 14 residues. The CDR3 sequence: CSVEGGPHLNEQFF. CDR3 sequence (DNA): TGCAGCGTTGAGGGGGGGCCCCATCTGAATGAGCAGTTCTTC.

The chain uses TRBV25-1 and TRBJ2-5; 7 bases line up with TRBD1. The CDR3 runs to 15 residues. Germline assignment: CDR1 MGHDK and CDR2 SYGVNS. J lost 4 bases, V lost 1 base, and 6 bases had no gene match. Here the CDR3 DNA reads TGTGCCAGCAGTGAATTTCAGGCAGGGGGAGAGACCCAGTACTTC. Translating gives CASSEFQAGGETQYF.